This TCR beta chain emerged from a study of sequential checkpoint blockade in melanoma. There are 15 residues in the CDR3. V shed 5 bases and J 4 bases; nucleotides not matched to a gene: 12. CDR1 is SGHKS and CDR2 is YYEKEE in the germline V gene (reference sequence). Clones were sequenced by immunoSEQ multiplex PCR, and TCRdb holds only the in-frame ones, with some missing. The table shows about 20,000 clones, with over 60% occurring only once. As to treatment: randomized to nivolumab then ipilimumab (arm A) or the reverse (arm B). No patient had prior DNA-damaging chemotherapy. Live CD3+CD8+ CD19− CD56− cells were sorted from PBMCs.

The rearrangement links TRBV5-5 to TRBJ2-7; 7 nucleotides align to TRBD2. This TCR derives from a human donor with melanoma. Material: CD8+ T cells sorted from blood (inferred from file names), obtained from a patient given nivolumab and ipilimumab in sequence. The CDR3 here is CASRFSPAGEYEQYF. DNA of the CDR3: TGTGCCAGCAGGTTCAGTCCGGCGGGAGAATACGAGCAGTACTTC.